A selection of T cell receptor beta chains follows, all from one sample in a study of cytomegalovirus exposure and HLA in healthy donors. Assay: immunoSEQ multiplex PCR; the TCRdb copy retains only in-frame clones and omits some. The sample yields about 150,000 clones, more than 75% seen once. Sequenced sample: PBMCs. These receptor sequences come from a woman under 30 in good health and CMV-seronegative. Both conserved end residues are part of each CDR3. A D gene is named only where the DNA matches it firmly. Expanded clones get a size class; other rows say once, few or many, or leave the size out.

TRBV4-3,once,TRBD2,TRBJ2-1,CASSLLLAGDNEQFF,TGCGCCAGCAGCCTCCTACTAGCGGGAGACAATGAGCAGTTCTTC
TRBV5-1,.,TRBD2,TRBJ2-3,CASSPLPLASGIPDTQYF,TGCGCCAGCAGCCCCCTCCCCCTGGCTAGCGGGATTCCAGATACGCAGTATTTT
TRBV5-6,.,TRBD1,TRBJ1-5,CASSPGTGEGQPQHF,TGTGCCAGCAGCCCTGGGACAGGGGAAGGTCAGCCCCAGCATTTT
TRBV19,.,TRBD1,TRBJ2-7,CASSPDRGLVTGQYF,TGTGCCAGTAGTCCGGACAGGGGTTTAGTAACGGGGCAGTACTTC
TRBV6-5,.,TRBD2,TRBJ2-3,CASSYGGLATDTQYF,TGTGCCAGCAGTTACGGGGGACTAGCCACAGATACGCAGTATTTT
TRBV19,.,.,TRBJ2-7,CASSIDGRPGDEQYF,TGTGCCAGTAGTATAGATGGACGACCCGGGGACGAGCAGTACTTC
TRBV2,.,.,TRBJ2-6,CASSQSGANVLTF,TGTGCCAGCAGCCAATCTGGGGCCAACGTCCTGACTTTC
TRBV28,.,TRBD1,TRBJ2-2,CASGRTGGAQELFF,TGTGCAAGCGGGCGGACAGGGGGTGCCCAGGAGCTGTTTTTT
TRBV28,.,.,TRBJ1-5,CASHQGNQPQHF,TGTGCCAGCCATCAGGGCAATCAGCCCCAGCATTTT
TRBV11-2,.,TRBD2,TRBJ2-1,CASSLGPGLAGGREQFF,TGTGCCAGCAGCTTAGGCCCGGGACTAGCGGGAGGCAGAGAGCAGTTCTTC
TRBV7-3,.,.,TRBJ2-1,CERGYSDNEQFF,TGCGAAAGGGGTTATTCTGACAATGAGCAGTTCTTC
TRBV6-1,.,.,TRBJ2-3,CASSERVDSTQYF,TGTGCCAGCAGTGAGCGTGTGGACAGTACGCAGTATTTT
TRBV21-1,.,.,TRBJ2-7,CASSKRQAAYEQYF,TGTGCCAGCAGCAAACGACAGGCGGCCTACGAGCAGTACTTC
TRBV12-1,.,.,TRBJ2-7,CASTYRIRRYEQYF,TGTGCCAGCACCTACAGGATTCGACGCTACGAGCAGTACTTC
TRBV5-4,.,TRBD1,TRBJ2-4,CASSPGTAKNIQYF,TGTGCCAGCAGCCCGGGGACAGCAAAAAACATTCAGTACTTC
TRBV28,.,TRBD1,TRBJ2-7,CASSLAPGTGPDEQYF,TGTGCCAGCAGTTTGGCCCCCGGGACAGGGCCGGACGAGCAGTACTTC
TRBV7-7,.,TRBD2,TRBJ2-7,CASSLGTSGMGYEQYF,TGTGCTAGCAGCTTAGGGACTAGCGGGATGGGCTACGAGCAGTACTTC
TRBV30,.,.,TRBJ2-7,CAWSVGGASYEQYF,TGTGCCTGGAGTGTAGGGGGTGCGTCCTACGAGCAGTACTTC
TRBV5-1,.,.,TRBJ2-7,CASSLKTGSEQYF,TGCGCCAGCAGCTTGAAAACAGGGTCCGAGCAGTACTTC
TRBV30,once,.,TRBJ1-2,CAFTRESQGANYGYTF,TGTGCCTTCACCCGGGAGTCCCAGGGAGCTAACTATGGCTACACCTTC
TRBV27,.,.,TRBJ1-6,CASSFSSYNSPLHF,TGTGCCAGCAGTTTTTCGTCCTATAATTCACCCCTCCACTTT
TRBV28,.,.,TRBJ2-1,CASSHPTKHNEQFF,TGTGCCAGCAGCCACCCGACTAAGCACAATGAGCAGTTCTTC
TRBV6-5,.,.,TRBJ2-7,CASSYKEGRHEQYF,TGTGCCAGCAGTTACAAGGAGGGGAGGCACGAGCAGTACTTC
TRBV4-1,.,TRBD1,TRBJ1-4,CASSRLRGTGDEKLFF,TGCGCCAGCAGCCGTCTACGAGGGACAGGGGATGAAAAACTGTTTTTT
TRBV5-4,.,TRBD1,TRBJ2-3,CASSLAQGADTQYF,TGTGCCAGCAGCTTGGCACAGGGGGCTGATACGCAGTATTTT
TRBV2,.,.,TRBJ1-1,CASKDSLNTEAFF,TGTGCCAGCAAGGACAGCCTGAACACTGAAGCTTTCTTT
TRBV13,.,.,TRBJ1-4,CASTLRRNGEKLFF,TGTGCCAGCACCCTACGGAGAAATGGTGAAAAACTGTTTTTT
TRBV4-3,few,.,TRBJ1-6,CASSQVREQVNSPLHF,TGCGCCAGCAGCCAAGTACGTGAACAGGTTAATTCACCCCTCCACTTT
TRBV19,.,.,TRBJ1-1,CASSLRAIAEAFF,TGTGCCAGTAGTTTGAGGGCTATCGCTGAAGCTTTCTTT
TRBV19,once,.,TRBJ2-5,CATPYRALQETQYF,TGTGCCACCCCATACAGGGCTCTGCAAGAGACCCAGTACTTC
TRBV23-1,.,TRBD1,TRBJ2-5,CASSHRQGAFEGTQYF,TGCGCCAGCAGTCATAGACAGGGGGCCTTCGAGGGGACCCAGTACTTC
TRBV6-5,.,.,TRBJ2-7,CASSKQGFEQYF,TGTGCCAGCTCAAAACAGGGTTTCGAGCAGTACTTC
TRBV28,.,.,TRBJ2-7,CASSWGQRYEQYF,TGTGCCAGCAGCTGGGGACAAAGATACGAGCAGTACTTC
TRBV6-5,.,TRBD2,TRBJ2-3,CASRKGGDTQYF,TGTGCCAGCAGGAAGGGAGGGGATACGCAGTATTTT
TRBV29-1,.,.,TRBJ2-1,CSVSLGTQSDEQFF,TGCAGCGTCAGCCTGGGGACTCAGAGCGATGAGCAGTTCTTC
TRBV18,.,.,TRBJ2-3,CASSPRVDTQYF,TGTGCCAGCTCACCCCGGGTAGATACGCAGTATTTT
TRBV2,.,.,TRBJ1-1,CASSGTVMNTEAFF,TGTGCCAGCAGTGGGACAGTTATGAACACTGAAGCTTTCTTT
TRBV4-3,once,.,TRBJ2-7,CASSQVLSGDPSEREQYF,TGCGCCAGCAGCCAAGTATTATCTGGTGATCCTTCAGAACGCGAGCAGTACTTC
TRBV7-3,.,TRBD2,TRBJ2-1,CASSPSGAYNEQFF,TGTGCCAGCAGCCCTAGCGGAGCCTACAATGAGCAGTTCTTC
TRBV13,once,.,TRBJ2-7,CASSPPGTYEQYF,TGTGCCAGCAGCCCTCCCGGGACCTACGAGCAGTACTTC
TRBV28,.,.,TRBJ1-2,CASSLEGPGYTF,TGTGCCAGCAGTTTAGAGGGTCCTGGCTACACCTTC
TRBV7-3,.,TRBD1,TRBJ1-1,CASSLTGGDTEAFF,TGTGCCAGCAGCTTAACAGGGGGCGACACTGAAGCTTTCTTT
TRBV5-5,.,.,TRBJ1-5,CASNTFGGWDQPQHF,TGTGCCAGCAATACGTTCGGGGGTTGGGATCAGCCCCAGCATTTT
TRBV27,.,.,TRBJ1-2,CASSLQYGYYGYTF,TGTGCCAGCAGTTTACAATATGGCTACTATGGCTACACCTTC
TRBV27,.,.,TRBJ1-5,CASSFQGPRGHQPQHF,TGTGCCAGCAGTTTCCAGGGGCCTAGGGGTCATCAGCCCCAGCATTTT
TRBV4-3,.,TRBD2,TRBJ2-2,CASSPYLLAGNTGELFF,TGCGCCAGCAGCCCCTATCTTCTAGCGGGAAACACCGGGGAGCTGTTTTTT
TRBV28,.,.,TRBJ2-1,CASIASASSYNEQFF,TGTGCCAGCATTGCTAGTGCAAGCTCCTACAATGAGCAGTTCTTC
TRBV6-6,few,.,TRBJ1-4,CASSYPGGYLDEKLFF,TGTGCCAGCAGTTACCCCGGGGGGTATTTGGATGAAAAACTGTTTTTT
TRBV9,.,TRBD2,TRBJ2-5,CASSVTAGGRETQYF,TGTGCCAGCAGCGTAACGGCGGGGGGCCGGGAGACCCAGTACTTC
TRBV21-1,.,.,TRBJ1-6,CASSKRSTGQGPRGYNSPLHF,TGTGCCAGCAGCAAAAGGTCCACCGGACAGGGACCTAGGGGCTATAATTCACCCCTCCACTTT
TRBV7-7,.,.,TRBJ1-2,CASSLLRHSNPVNYGYTF,TGTGCCAGCAGCTTATTAAGACACTCTAATCCGGTTAACTATGGCTACACCTTC
TRBV18,.,.,TRBJ2-7,CASSPRTARSDEQYF,TGTGCCAGCTCACCCCGGACTGCTCGATCAGACGAGCAGTACTTC
TRBV7-2,.,TRBD2,TRBJ2-3,CASSPSLASGIVDTQYF,TGTGCCAGCAGCCCGAGCTTGGCTAGCGGGATAGTGGATACGCAGTATTTT
TRBV19,once,TRBD1,TRBJ1-5,CASSTPGTGVYQPQHF,TGTGCCAGTAGTACCCCCGGGACAGGGGTTTATCAGCCCCAGCATTTT